Shown below are 30 T cell receptor beta chains from a single sample sequenced in a study of blood T cell repertoires in COVID-19. The table came from immunoSEQ multiplex PCR; TCRdb's copy has only in-frame clones and leaves some out. The sample has 110,000 to 150,000 clones, about nine tenths seen once; the top ten hold about 4.5%. Material: PBMCs or T cells enriched from blood (not recorded which). The source is a man aged 45-65 years who had recovered from COVID-19.

This clone was recorded a few times. This chain's CDR3 is CASRQGAVSYEQYV. CDR3 coding DNA: TGTGCCAGCAGACAGGGGGCTGTCTCCTACGAGCAGTACGTC. The rearrangement uses TRBV2 and TRBJ2-7, with 9 bases lining up with TRBD1. The germline V gene encodes CDR1 SNHLY and CDR2 FYNNEI. The CDR3 extends over 14 amino acids. Losses at the gene ends were 6 bases for V and 0 bases for J; bases not matched to a gene: 3.

This chain joins TRBV6-5 and TRBJ1-1; 7 bases agree with TRBD1. Germline values: CDR1 MNHEY, CDR2 SVGAGI. The CDR3 sequence is 14 residues long. V was pared by 6 bases and J by 4 bases, with 8 bases of the junction left unmatched. The DNA for the CDR3 is TGTGCCAGCAGGACCCACAGGGGAGGCACTGAAGCTTTCTTT. It yields the protein CASRTHRGGTEAFF.

The chain couples TRBV7-3 to TRBJ2-1, with D possibly matching TRBD2 (6 bases). This CDR3 has 15 amino acids. V lost 1 base and J 6 bases, leaving 13 bases between the germline ends. Germline lookup yields CDR1 SGHTA and CDR2 FQGTGA. CDR3 protein: CASSLRSGDSNEQFF. CDR3 sequence (DNA): TGTGCCAGCAGCTTAAGATCGGGAGATAGCAATGAGCAGTTCTTC.

This chain links TRBV25-1 with TRBJ1-6, with a tentative D call TRBD1 (6 bases). This CDR3 is built from 14 residues. Germline V CDR1 and CDR2: MGHDK, SYGVNS. With 7 bases removed from V and 10 bases from J, the gap between germline ends came to 17 bases. The CDR3 spells CASKRDTGRSPLHF. The DNA of the CDR3 is TGTGCCAGCAAACGGGACACTGGACGGTCACCCCTCCACTTT.

The CDR3 bases are TGCGCCAGCAGCCGGACATCAGGAGAGACCCAGTACTTC. Amino acid sequence: CASSRTSGETQYF. The chain joins TRBV5-1 to TRBJ2-5, with D possibly being TRBD1 (5 bases). CDR3 length: 13 amino acids. Germline V gene data show CDR1 as SGHRS and CDR2 as YFSETQ. The V and J ends lost 4 bases and 4 bases respectively, with 11 bases between them.

The chain joins TRBV2 to TRBJ2-5; D may be TRBD2 (6 bases). In germline, CDR1 is SNHLY, CDR2 FYNNEI. The CDR3 is 13 residues long. V was clipped by 4 bases and J by 5 bases, with 11 bases between them. Here the CDR3 reads CASSVTSRETQYF. The CDR3 DNA is TGTGCCAGCAGTGTAACTAGCAGGGAGACCCAGTACTTC.

This chain connects TRBV27 to TRBJ2-3; 8 positions agree with TRBD2. Germline V gives CDR1 MNHEY, CDR2 SMNVEV (reference sequence). CDR3 length: 14 residues. After removal of 5 bases from V and 6 bases from J, the junction contained 7 bases not matched to a gene. CDR3 loop: CASSQRGLVDTQYF. CDR3 coding DNA: TGTGCCAGCAGTCAGCGGGGGCTGGTTGATACGCAGTATTTT.

The V and J genes are TRBV18 and TRBJ1-4; 7 bases are a match to TRBD1. The CDR3 loop spans 14 amino acids. The V gene's germline CDR1 is KGHSH and CDR2 LQKENI. Trimming took 3 bases from V and 8 from J; bases not matched to a gene: 6. The CDR3 nucleotides read TGTGCCAGCTCACCGTCCAGGGGGGACGAAAAACTGTTTTTT. Its translation: CASSPSRGDEKLFF.

J is TRBJ1-6 and V is TRBV30, with D hard to call. Germline V CDR1 and CDR2: GTSNPN, SVGIG (reference sequence). CDR3 size: 13 residues. V was shortened by 2 bases and J by 10 bases, with 12 bases between the two germline ends. This CDR3 is CAWSSAGGSPLHF. CDR3 nucleotide sequence: TGTGCCTGGAGTTCGGCAGGAGGCTCACCCCTCCACTTT. The variable domain in full, with the rest retrieved from reference TRBV30 and TRBJ1-6, is SQTIHQWPATLVQPVGSPLSLECTVEGTSNPNLYWYRQAAGRGLQLLFYSVGIGQISSEVPQNLSASRPQDRQFILSSKKLLLSDSGFYLCAWSSAGGSPLHFGNGTRLTVT.

V usage is TRBV24-1 and J usage is TRBJ1-1; 9 positions agree with TRBD1. This CDR3 spans 13 amino acids. Unmatched junction bases numbered 2, after V lost 9 bases and J lost 1 base. Germline V gives CDR1 KGHDR, CDR2 SFDVKD. CDR3 protein: CATVDRGNTEAFF. CDR3 DNA sequence: TGTGCCACCGTGGACAGGGGGAACACTGAAGCTTTCTTT.

The sample holds one count of this clone. This chain's CDR3 is CASSQVSRSYEQYF. DNA of the CDR3: TGCGCCAGCAGCCAAGTTTCCAGGTCGTACGAGCAGTACTTC. The chain uses TRBV4-3 and TRBJ2-7, with no clear D. Between the trimmed V and J ends, which lost 1 base and 4 bases, there was a span of 11 bases. The germline CDR1 and CDR2 sequences are LGHNA and YSLEER. This CDR3 region has 14 residues.

The chain is built from TRBV30 and TRBJ2-7; tentatively, D is TRBD1 (5 bases). The CDR3 contains 13 residues. V dropped 7 bases and J dropped 2 bases, with 15 bases sitting between them. Per the germline V gene, CDR1 is GTSNPN and CDR2 is SVGIG (reference sequence). CDR3 region: CAFRGPGPYEQYF. The DNA for the CDR3 is TGTGCCTTCCGCGGCCCAGGGCCCTACGAGCAGTACTTC.

The chain joins TRBV2 to TRBJ2-5, with 11 nucleotides matching TRBD2. The CDR3 contains 17 residues. Per germline, CDR1 SNHLY and CDR2 FYNNEI. The CDR3, as DNA: TGTTCAAAAGCAAGAACTAGCGGGAGAGGAAACCAAGAGACCCAGTACTTC. Translated, it gives CSKARTSGRGNQETQYF.

The V and J genes are TRBV20-1 and TRBJ2-7; no firm D call. The germline CDR1 and CDR2 sequences are DFQATT and SNEGSKA (reference sequence). There are 10 residues in the CDR3. V lost 6 bases, J lost 3 bases, and 6 bases lay in between. The CDR3 loop reads CSAKNYEQYF. The DNA for the CDR3 is TGCAGTGCCAAAAACTACGAGCAGTACTTC.

This chain links TRBV28 with TRBJ1-5, with 7 bases aligning to TRBD1. This CDR3 is 15 amino acids long. The ends lost 5 bases at V and 9 bases at J; junction bases unmatched: 13. CDR1 is MDHEN, CDR2 SYDVKM, per germline. CDR3: CASSESSGGIGPQHF. CDR3 nucleotides: TGTGCCAGCAGTGAAAGTTCAGGGGGGATAGGGCCCCAGCATTTT.

This clone was recorded at least ten times. The V call is TRBV28, the J call TRBJ2-7, with D possibly being TRBD2 (6 bases). This CDR3 spans 14 amino acids. Germline CDR1 and CDR2: MDHEN and SYDVKM. The ends were cut back, 1 base at V and 0 bases at J, with 7 bases in the middle. The CDR3 coding sequence is TGTGCCAGCAGTTTATTCGGGGGCTCCTACGAGCAGTACGTC. Amino acid sequence: CASSLFGGSYEQYV.

The chain uses TRBV7-9 and TRBJ1-4; D unclear. Germline lookup yields CDR1 SEHNR and CDR2 FQNEAQ (reference sequence). Trimming removed 1 base at V and 5 bases at J, with 11 bases between. The CDR3 has 15 residues. This CDR3 is CASSLGSVLNEKLFF. DNA for the CDR3: TGTGCCAGCAGCTTAGGGTCAGTGCTGAATGAAAAACTGTTTTTT.

The V call is TRBV20-1, the J call TRBJ1-2, with 8 bases lining up with TRBD1. The germline V gene encodes CDR1 DFQATT and CDR2 SNEGSKA (reference sequence). Trimming removed 5 bases from V and 4 bases from J; junction bases left unmatched: 0. The CDR3 sequence is 11 residues long. CDR3 in amino acids: CSADRGYGYTF. The CDR3 nucleotides are TGCAGTGCTGACAGGGGCTATGGCTACACCTTC.

V and J are TRBV28 and TRBJ2-7; D remains ambiguous. CDR3 length: 12 residues. Between the trimmed V and J ends, which lost 4 bases and 3 bases, there was a span of 7 bases. The germline V gene has CDR1 MDHEN and CDR2 SYDVKM. The CDR3 protein is CASSSLGYEQYV. The CDR3 region has the DNA TGTGCCAGCAGTTCCCTCGGCTACGAGCAGTACGTC.

The chain couples TRBV6-5 to TRBJ2-7; 9 bases agree with TRBD1. Germline V gene data show CDR1 as MNHEY and CDR2 as SVGAGI. This CDR3 spans 14 amino acids. V lost 2 bases to trimming and J lost 3 bases; unmatched junction nucleotides: 2. The CDR3 protein is CASSYRGQGYEQYF. The CDR3 DNA sequence: TGTGCCAGCAGTTACCGGGGACAGGGCTACGAGCAGTACTTC.

The chain has TRBV7-2 and TRBJ2-5; D may be TRBD2 (6 bases). This CDR3 is 15 amino acids long. CDR1 and CDR2 from the germline V gene are SGHTA and FQGNSA. Trimming removed 1 base at V and 5 bases at J, with 14 bases between. CDR3 sequence (DNA): TGTGCCAGCAGCTTAGTGGGAGGACTCCGGGAGACCCAGTACTTC. Encoded protein: CASSLVGGLRETQYF.

This clone has a single count. V is TRBV27 and J is TRBJ2-7; 7 bases line up with TRBD1. The CDR3 is 14 residues long. From germline, CDR1 is MNHEY and CDR2 SMNVEV (reference sequence). V was clipped by 4 bases and J by 4 bases; unmatched bases: 7. As DNA, the CDR3 is TGTGCCAGCAGTTCCCACAGGGGAAGATACGAGCAGTACTTC. Amino acid sequence: CASSSHRGRYEQYF.

This clone was detected once. The chain is built from TRBV9 and TRBJ1-1; D may be TRBD1 (5 bases). Germline V gene lookup returns CDR1 SGDLS and CDR2 YYNGEE. V gave up 4 bases and J gave up 1 base, with 14 bases separating them. There are 15 residues in the CDR3. The CDR3 here is CASSPSRQRNTEAFF. The CDR3 region has the DNA TGTGCCAGCAGCCCGTCGCGACAGAGGAACACTGAAGCTTTCTTT.

J is TRBJ2-5 and V is TRBV29-1; 8 bases map to TRBD1. The CDR3 is 12 amino acids. Germline trimming cut 3 bases from V and 7 bases from J; bases unmatched to any gene: 4. Looked up from germline, CDR1 is SQVTM and CDR2 is ANQGSEA. The CDR3 nucleotides are TGCAGCGTTGACCGGGACAGGAGGACCCAGTACTTC. Its translation: CSVDRDRRTQYF.

The chain links TRBV7-2 to TRBJ1-2; no firm D call. V lost 1 base to trimming and J lost 1 base, with 7 bases between them. Germline CDR1 is SGHTA and CDR2 is FQGNSA. This CDR3 has 14 residues. CDR3 nucleotide sequence: TGTGCCAGCAGCTTAGACAGAAGTAACTATGGCTACACCTTC. It codes for CASSLDRSNYGYTF.

The chain couples TRBV12-2 to TRBJ2-3; the tabulated D call, TRBD1, remains unverified against the DNA. TRBV12-2 corresponds to a pseudogene. This CDR3 is 21 amino acids long. DNA for the CDR3: TGTGCAAGTCGCTTAGTAGTCTATCGGGCAGGGTTTTACGTAGGCACAGATACGCAGTATTTT. It translates to CASRLVVYRAGFYVGTDTQYF.

The genes are TRBV5-6 and TRBJ1-2; TRBD1 might be the D (5 bases). The CDR3 has 13 residues. Germline assignment: CDR1 SGHDT and CDR2 YYEEEE. Trimming pared 3 bases from V and 8 bases from J, leaving 14 bases between. In DNA form, the CDR3 reads TGTGCCAGCAGCTCAACATTAGGGGCGGGCTACACCTTC. Protein product: CASSSTLGAGYTF.

V and J are TRBV30 and TRBJ2-5, with 8 bases that match TRBD2. V shed 3 bases, J shed 5 bases, and the junction held 5 bases outside the gene matches. There are 13 residues in the CDR3. Germline CDR1 is GTSNPN and CDR2 is SVGIG (reference sequence). DNA for the CDR3: TGTGCCTGGAGCCCGGGACTAGTGGAGACCCAGTACTTC. Residues: CAWSPGLVETQYF.

The chain uses TRBV29-1 and TRBJ1-2, with 11 bases matching TRBD1. Germline-derived CDR1 and CDR2 are SQVTM and ANQGSEA. With V trimmed by 6 bases and J by 5 bases, 8 bases remained unmatched. The CDR3 covers 14 residues. The CDR3 coding sequence is TGCAGCGTCACCTCCGGGACAGGGGGTTATGGCTACACCTTC. Translated, it gives CSVTSGTGGYGYTF.

This clone was recorded a few times. This rearrangement joins TRBV19 to TRBJ1-5; TRBD1 is a possible D gene (5 bases). Germline V gene sequence: CDR1 LNHDA, CDR2 SQIVND (reference sequence). The CDR3 consists of 15 residues. Trimming removed 7 bases from V and 2 bases from J, with 15 bases in between. The CDR3 coding sequence is TGTGCCAGTACCCTGGGGGGGTTGGGCAATCAGCCCCAGCATTTT. This translates into CASTLGGLGNQPQHF.